Listed below are T cell receptor beta chains from one sample, sequenced in a study of blood T cells in healthy people across ages. TCRdb used MiXCR to reprocess the 5' RACE reads, holding one entry per CDR3 protein. The repertoire has 550,000 to 600,000 distinct CDR3 sequences, 27% of them found once; the top ten carry roughly 18%. What was sequenced was blood. The receptors come from a woman between 65 and 79 years old in good health. CDR3s include the opening cysteine and the closing phenylalanine or tryptophan. The D gene is left open where the match is weak. A clone size is listed for some rows: how often the clone was seen (once, few, many), or a class if it is expanded.

cdr3_nt: TGCGCCAGCAGTATACCGGGACAGGGGGTTTTCACTGAAGCTTTCTTT
cdr3_aa: CASSIPGQGVFTEAFF
j_call: TRBJ1-1
v_call: TRBV5-1
d_call: TRBD1
clone_size: few

cdr3_nt: TGTGCCAGCACCTTCCCCCCCCGGGACAGGGCTCTCTATGGCTACACCTTC
cdr3_aa: CASTFPPRDRALYGYTF
j_call: TRBJ1-2
v_call: TRBV7-3
d_call: TRBD1
clone_size: .

cdr3_nt: TGTGCCAGCAGCCTGACCAGGGGTAACTATGGCTACACCTTC
cdr3_aa: CASSLTRGNYGYTF
j_call: TRBJ1-2
v_call: TRBV7-8
d_call: .
clone_size: .

cdr3_nt: TGCAGTGCTGCTCTCCTGGAGACCCAGTACTTC
cdr3_aa: CSAALLETQYF
j_call: TRBJ2-5
v_call: TRBV20-1
d_call: .
clone_size: .

cdr3_nt: TGTGCCAGCAGTTTATGGGGATCAGAGACCCAGTACTTC
cdr3_aa: CASSLWGSETQYF
j_call: TRBJ2-5
v_call: TRBV12-3/TRBV12-4
d_call: .
clone_size: few

cdr3_nt: TGTGCCACCAGCAGGACCGGGACGAGGGGAGAAGATACGCAGTATTTT
cdr3_aa: CATSRTGTRGEDTQYF
j_call: TRBJ2-3
v_call: TRBV15
d_call: .
clone_size: few

cdr3_nt: TGCAGCGTGGGGACAGGAGGGGATTCGGTGCAGTACTTC
cdr3_aa: CSVGTGGDSVQYF
j_call: TRBJ2-7
v_call: TRBV29-1
d_call: TRBD1
clone_size: many

cdr3_nt: TGTGCCAGCAGCCAGGTCGCCCATGTGTCGGCCCAGTACTTC
cdr3_aa: CASSQVAHVSAQYF
j_call: TRBJ2-5
v_call: TRBV7-2
d_call: .
clone_size: .

cdr3_nt: TGTGCCAGCAGTGCAGGACTAACACAAGAGACCCAGTACTTC
cdr3_aa: CASSAGLTQETQYF
j_call: TRBJ2-5
v_call: TRBV2
d_call: .
clone_size: .

cdr3_nt: TGTGCCAGCAGCTTTAGTCACGAGCAGTACTTC
cdr3_aa: CASSFSHEQYF
j_call: TRBJ2-7
v_call: TRBV7-2
d_call: .
clone_size: .

cdr3_nt: TGTGCCAGCAGCGCGACAGGGGGGGCTTTCTTT
cdr3_aa: CASSATGGAFF
j_call: TRBJ1-1
v_call: TRBV6-6
d_call: TRBD1
clone_size: once

cdr3_nt: TGTGCCAGCAGCTCTTCATTAGGTGGGGACAGGGCCTACGAGCAGTACTTC
cdr3_aa: CASSSSLGGDRAYEQYF
j_call: TRBJ2-7
v_call: TRBV7-9
d_call: TRBD1
clone_size: .

cdr3_nt: TGTGCCAGCAGCTTCGGCAGAGAGCAGTTCTTC
cdr3_aa: CASSFGREQFF
j_call: TRBJ2-1
v_call: TRBV5-6
d_call: .
clone_size: .

cdr3_nt: TGCAGTGTAGAGGTCCATAGCACAGATACGCAGTATTTT
cdr3_aa: CSVEVHSTDTQYF
j_call: TRBJ2-3
v_call: TRBV20-1
d_call: .
clone_size: .

cdr3_nt: TGTGCCAGCACCCTTGGAGGCTTGAACACTGAAGCTTTCTTT
cdr3_aa: CASTLGGLNTEAFF
j_call: TRBJ1-1
v_call: TRBV12-3/TRBV12-4
d_call: .
clone_size: .

cdr3_nt: TGTGCCAGCAGTTTTGGAGGGACAGCCACAGATACGCAGTATTTT
cdr3_aa: CASSFGGTATDTQYF
j_call: TRBJ2-3
v_call: TRBV27
d_call: .
clone_size: few

cdr3_nt: TGCAGCGCCGTAGACCCGGGGGGAGAGACCCAGTACTTC
cdr3_aa: CSAVDPGGETQYF
j_call: TRBJ2-5
v_call: TRBV29-1
d_call: TRBD2
clone_size: few

cdr3_nt: TGTGCCAGCAGTTACTCTACCCCAGGGACCCAGTACTTC
cdr3_aa: CASSYSTPGTQYF
j_call: TRBJ2-5
v_call: TRBV6-2/TRBV6-3
d_call: .
clone_size: .

cdr3_nt: TGCAGCGTTGAGGTCCTGACCAAAAACATTCAGTACTTC
cdr3_aa: CSVEVLTKNIQYF
j_call: TRBJ2-4
v_call: TRBV29-1
d_call: .
clone_size: .

cdr3_nt: TGTGCCAGCAGCCCCCGACGGACAGATACGCAGTATTTT
cdr3_aa: CASSPRRTDTQYF
j_call: TRBJ2-3
v_call: TRBV6-5
d_call: .
clone_size: .

cdr3_nt: TGTGCCAGCAGCAACCCAGCGAGACAGGGGACCTCTGGGGCCAACGTCCTGACTTTC
cdr3_aa: CASSNPARQGTSGANVLTF
j_call: TRBJ2-6
v_call: TRBV7-9
d_call: TRBD1
clone_size: .

cdr3_nt: TGTGCCAGCAGTGTACAGGGGGCCATGAACACTGAAGCTTTCTTT
cdr3_aa: CASSVQGAMNTEAFF
j_call: TRBJ1-1
v_call: TRBV6-6
d_call: TRBD1
clone_size: few

cdr3_nt: TGTGCCAGCAGGGACTCTGGGGCCAACGTCCTGACTTTC
cdr3_aa: CASRDSGANVLTF
j_call: TRBJ2-6
v_call: TRBV2
d_call: .
clone_size: many

cdr3_nt: TGTGCCAGCAGGTCCGGACAGGGGAGTACCGGGGAGCTGTTTTTT
cdr3_aa: CASRSGQGSTGELFF
j_call: TRBJ2-2
v_call: TRBV12-3/TRBV12-4
d_call: TRBD1
clone_size: .

cdr3_nt: TGCAGTGCTAGAGATTGGTCGGAGACCCAGTACTTC
cdr3_aa: CSARDWSETQYF
j_call: TRBJ2-5
v_call: TRBV20-1
d_call: .
clone_size: once

cdr3_nt: TGCAGTGCTAAGGCCTACCAAGAGACCCAGTACTTC
cdr3_aa: CSAKAYQETQYF
j_call: TRBJ2-5
v_call: TRBV20-1
d_call: .
clone_size: few

cdr3_nt: TGTGCCAGCGGTGGGGGTCAGCCCCAGCATTTT
cdr3_aa: CASGGGQPQHF
j_call: TRBJ1-5
v_call: TRBV7-6
d_call: .
clone_size: .

cdr3_nt: TGTGCCTGGCGCCCCCAGGGGCGTGATGAAAAACTGTTTTTT
cdr3_aa: CAWRPQGRDEKLFF
j_call: TRBJ1-4
v_call: TRBV30
d_call: .
clone_size: .